What follows are 25 T cell receptor beta chains derived from one specimen sequenced in a study of blood T cell repertoires in COVID-19. TCRdb's table, derived via immunoSEQ multiplex PCR, lists solely in-frame clones and lacks some. The sample yields under 300,000 clones, roughly 89% seen once. Sequencing input: peripheral blood. These receptors were collected from a man aged 45 to 65 with acute or convalescent COVID-19.

The V gene is TRBV2, the J gene TRBJ1-5; 8 nucleotides agree with TRBD1. V gave up 5 bases and J gave up 4 bases; unmatched junction bases: 7. The CDR3 spans 15 residues. Germline CDR1 reads SNHLY; CDR2 reads FYNNEI. The DNA of the CDR3 is TGTGCCAGCAGTCCGGACAGGGTAGCAAATCAGCCCCAGCATTTT. The encoded protein is CASSPDRVANQPQHF.

The genes are TRBV9 and TRBJ2-5, with 9 bases aligning to TRBD2. V trimming: 0 bases; J trimming: 5 bases; junction bases outside the gene matches: 14. Germline assignment: CDR1 SGDLS and CDR2 YYNGEE. The CDR3 loop spans 18 amino acids. Here the CDR3 reads CASSVEAGGPVGGETQYF. The CDR3 DNA is TGTGCCAGCAGCGTAGAGGCGGGGGGGCCAGTTGGAGGGGAGACCCAGTACTTC.

The rearrangement uses TRBV5-1 and TRBJ2-2; 7 nucleotides line up with TRBD2. V was pared by 4 bases and J by 1 base, with 4 bases of the junction left unmatched. The CDR3 is 15 amino acids. Germline V gives CDR1 SGHRS, CDR2 YFSETQ. In nucleotides, the CDR3 is TGCGCCAGCAGCCGCCCGGGGGGGAACACCGGGGAGCTGTTTTTT. Translating it yields CASSRPGGNTGELFF.

This clone showed up just a few times. The V gene is TRBV5-4, the J gene TRBJ2-5; D is possibly TRBD2 (6 bases). V lost 3 bases to trimming and J lost 1 base, with 16 bases between them. Per the germline V gene, CDR1 is SGHNT and CDR2 is YYREEE (reference sequence). The CDR3 has 16 amino acids. Written as DNA, the CDR3 is TGTGCCAGCAGCTGGCCCGGGACTGAGATCCAAGAGACCCAGTACTTC. It codes for CASSWPGTEIQETQYF.

The rearrangement joins TRBV2 to TRBJ1-1, with D tentatively TRBD1 (5 bases). CDR1 and CDR2 (germline): SNHLY, FYNNEI. The CDR3 loop spans 16 amino acids. Trimming pared 8 bases from V and 3 bases from J, leaving 22 bases between. The CDR3 nucleotides are TGTGCCAGCTCTAGTGGGCGCCCAGGCAGGGACACTGAAGCTTTCTTT. As protein: CASSSGRPGRDTEAFF.

The V call is TRBV6-5, the J call TRBJ2-2; maybe TRBD2 (6 bases). This CDR3 is 14 amino acids long. Trimming shortened V by 7 bases and J by 1 base, and 10 bases separated the two germline ends. The V gene's germline CDR1 is MNHEY and CDR2 SVGAGI. CDR3 in amino acids: CASMGLLNTGELFF. CDR3 nucleotides: TGTGCCAGCATGGGACTCCTGAACACCGGGGAGCTGTTTTTT.

This chain uses TRBV6-5 with TRBJ1-2; the D is unclear. CDR1 is MNHEY and CDR2 is SVGAGI in the germline V gene. This CDR3 comprises 12 residues. V lost 7 bases, J lost 7 bases, and 13 bases lay in between. This chain's CDR3 is CASTKMRGGYTF. The CDR3 nucleotides read TGTGCCAGCACTAAGATGAGAGGTGGCTACACCTTC.

The chain has TRBV7-2 and TRBJ2-5; 7 bases fit TRBD2. This CDR3 spans 14 amino acids. Germline V CDR1 and CDR2: SGHTA, FQGNSA. Trimming at V came to 5 bases and at J to 4 bases, leaving 7 bases not matched to a gene. This CDR3 reads CASSEIGGGETQYF. The CDR3, as DNA: TGTGCCAGCAGCGAGATTGGGGGGGGAGAGACCCAGTACTTC.

The gene calls are TRBV14 and TRBJ1-1; D unresolved. This CDR3 is 13 amino acids long. CDR1 SGHDN and CDR2 FVKESK come from the germline V gene. V was clipped by 6 bases and J by 0 bases, with 8 bases between them. Here the CDR3 reads CASSRGLNTEAFF. In nucleotides, the CDR3 is TGTGCCAGCAGTCGGGGATTGAACACTGAAGCTTTCTTT.

V and J are TRBV2 and TRBJ1-1; D not certain. CDR1 is SNHLY and CDR2 is FYNNEI in the germline V gene. Trimming pared 2 bases from V and 4 bases from J, leaving 8 bases between. CDR3 length equals 13 residues. CDR3 sequence (DNA): TGTGCCAGCAGTGAAACGGTAGTCACTGAAGCTTTCTTT. It encodes CASSETVVTEAFF.

The chain uses TRBV10-1 and TRBJ2-7; 9 nucleotides line up with TRBD1. In germline, CDR1 is WNHNN, CDR2 SYGVQD (reference sequence). The CDR3 has 14 amino acids. V gave up 0 bases and J gave up 5 bases; unmatched junction bases: 2. This CDR3 reads CASSESGTGHEQYF. The CDR3 nucleotides read TGCGCCAGCAGTGAGTCTGGGACAGGGCACGAGCAGTACTTC.

The genes are TRBV4-1 and TRBJ1-3; D possibly corresponds to TRBD1 (6 bases). CDR1 and CDR2 (germline): MGHRA, YSYEKL. The V end was cut by 5 bases, the J end by 2 bases, with 10 bases between. This CDR3 has 14 amino acids. The CDR3: CASSSGTTGNTIYF. Here the CDR3 DNA reads TGCGCCAGCAGCTCCGGGACAACTGGAAACACCATATATTTT.

The chain employs TRBV5-1 and TRBJ2-6; 9 positions agree with TRBD1. The V and J ends lost 4 bases and 0 bases, in that order; junction bases with no gene match: 5. The CDR3 runs to 17 residues. Germline CDR1 is SGHRS and CDR2 is YFSETQ. The CDR3 loop reads CASSEDRGPSGANVLTF. CDR3 nucleotide sequence: TGCGCCAGCAGCGAGGACAGGGGTCCCTCTGGGGCCAACGTCCTGACTTTC. Full variable domain (remainder filled in from reference TRBV5-1 and TRBJ2-6): KAGVTQTPRYLIKTRGQQVTLSCSPISGHRSVSWYQQTPGQGLQFLFEYFSETQRNKGNFPGRFSGRQFSNSRSEMNVSTLELGDSALYLCASSEDRGPSGANVLTFGAGSRLTVL.

In its sample, this clone was seen a few times. The chain links TRBV11-2 to TRBJ2-5, with D maybe TRBD2 (6 bases). Germline V gene lookup returns CDR1 SGHAT and CDR2 FQNNGV. Between the trimmed V and J ends, which lost 3 bases and 4 bases, there was a span of 12 bases. This CDR3 spans 14 amino acids. DNA of the CDR3: TGTGCCAGCAGCTTGGGGGGTCCCCTAGAGACCCAGTACTTC. As protein: CASSLGGPLETQYF.

The rearrangement links TRBV30 to TRBJ2-3; D perhaps matches TRBD1 (5 bases). The CDR3 spans 15 residues. The V and J ends lost 1 base and 1 base respectively, with 12 bases between them. CDR1 and CDR2 (germline): GTSNPN, SVGIG (reference sequence). CDR3 sequence (DNA): TGTGCCTGGAGTGATAAATGGGGCGGCACAGATACGCAGTATTTT. Translating gives CAWSDKWGGTDTQYF. Drawing the rest from reference TRBV30 and TRBJ2-3, the complete variable domain is SQTIHQWPATLVQPVGSPLSLECTVEGTSNPNLYWYRQAAGRGLQLLFYSVGIGQISSEVPQNLSASRPQDRQFILSSKKLLLSDSGFYLCAWSDKWGGTDTQYFGPGTRLTVL.

The chain carries TRBV6-5 and TRBJ2-7; 11 bases are shared with TRBD1. The J segment lost 6 bases and the V segment lost 4 bases, leaving 2 bases of the junction unmatched. The length of the CDR3 is 13 residues. CDR1 is MNHEY, CDR2 SVGAGI, per germline. CDR3 sequence (DNA): TGTGCCAGCAGTTCCGGGACAGGGGGCGAGCAGTACTTC. As protein: CASSSGTGGEQYF.

The J gene is TRBJ2-7, the V gene TRBV27, with D tentatively TRBD2 (7 bases). In germline, CDR1 is MNHEY, CDR2 SMNVEV (reference sequence). With 5 bases removed from V and 3 bases from J, the gap between germline ends came to 20 bases. The CDR3 totals 16 residues. CDR3 sequence reads: CASSPSFGGALYEQYF. CDR3 DNA: TGTGCCAGCAGTCCCTCGTTTGGGGGGGCTCTCTACGAGCAGTACTTC.

V gene TRBV5-1 combines with J gene TRBJ2-7, with TRBD2 as a possible D gene (7 bases). Germline lookup yields CDR1 SGHRS and CDR2 YFSETQ. Trimming removed 2 bases at V and 0 bases at J, with 12 bases between. This CDR3 is built from 15 residues. The CDR3 DNA reads TGCGCCAGCAGCTTCGCAGGGGAGGGCTCCTACGAGCAGTACTTC. It translates to CASSFAGEGSYEQYF.

The chain combines TRBV29-1 with TRBJ1-1; unclear D gene. V was shortened by 5 bases and J by 10 bases, with 5 bases between the two germline ends. CDR3 length: 8 amino acids. Germline lookup yields CDR1 SQVTM and CDR2 ANQGSEA. CDR3 amino acids: CSVPGAFF. DNA of the CDR3: TGCAGCGTTCCGGGAGCTTTCTTT.

This clone has a single count. The chain links TRBV30 to TRBJ2-7; 9 bases map to TRBD1. CDR1 and CDR2 (germline): GTSNPN, SVGIG (reference sequence). CDR3 length: 14 amino acids. Germline trimming cut 0 bases from V and 8 bases from J; bases unmatched to any gene: 8. The CDR3 is CAWSVGTGRGQQYF. Written as DNA, the CDR3 is TGTGCCTGGAGTGTAGGGACAGGGCGGGGTCAGCAGTACTTC.

This chain links TRBV5-1 with TRBJ1-1; 8 nucleotides line up with TRBD1. V lost 2 bases and J lost 3; bases outside the gene matches: 3. Germline CDR1 reads SGHRS; CDR2 reads YFSETQ. This CDR3 is 14 amino acids long. The DNA for the CDR3 is TGCGCCAGCAGCTTCAACAGGGGGGACACTGAAGCTTTCTTT. Amino acid sequence: CASSFNRGDTEAFF.

The chain links TRBV19 to TRBJ2-3; 7 bases map to TRBD1. V lost 6 bases to trimming and J lost 0 bases; unmatched junction nucleotides: 24. From germline, CDR1 is LNHDA and CDR2 SQIVND (reference sequence). The CDR3 has 21 amino acids. CDR3 DNA: TGTGCCAGTAGCCCCCTAAGGTTTGGTCAGGGACAGCCAACGAGCACAGATACGCAGTATTTT. It specifies CASSPLRFGQGQPTSTDTQYF.

This clone appeared once. The chain couples TRBV7-3 to TRBJ1-2; D might be TRBD1 (5 bases). Trimming left V 2 bases short and J 8 bases short, with 18 bases between. This CDR3 has 15 amino acids. Germline V gives CDR1 SGHTA, CDR2 FQGTGA. The CDR3: CASSLDRAGKIGYTF. CDR3 sequence (DNA): TGTGCCAGCAGCTTAGATCGGGCAGGGAAAATCGGCTACACCTTC.

This chain uses TRBV7-9 with TRBJ1-2, with 8 bases that match TRBD1. The CDR3 is 15 residues long. After removal of 1 base from V and 4 bases from J, the junction contained 5 bases not matched to a gene. Germline V CDR1 and CDR2: SEHNR, FQNEAQ (reference sequence). CDR3: CASSLGPGQAYGYTF. The CDR3 DNA follows: TGTGCCAGCAGCTTAGGCCCGGGACAGGCCTATGGCTACACCTTC.

The chain couples TRBV4-1 to TRBJ2-5; the match to TRBD2 covers 12 bases. Germline values: CDR1 MGHRA, CDR2 YSYEKL. The ends lost 4 bases at V and 5 bases at J; junction bases unmatched: 8. The CDR3 runs 16 residues. The CDR3 protein is CASSLGLAGSVETQYF. CDR3 coding DNA: TGCGCCAGCAGCCTAGGACTAGCGGGGTCGGTGGAGACCCAGTACTTC.